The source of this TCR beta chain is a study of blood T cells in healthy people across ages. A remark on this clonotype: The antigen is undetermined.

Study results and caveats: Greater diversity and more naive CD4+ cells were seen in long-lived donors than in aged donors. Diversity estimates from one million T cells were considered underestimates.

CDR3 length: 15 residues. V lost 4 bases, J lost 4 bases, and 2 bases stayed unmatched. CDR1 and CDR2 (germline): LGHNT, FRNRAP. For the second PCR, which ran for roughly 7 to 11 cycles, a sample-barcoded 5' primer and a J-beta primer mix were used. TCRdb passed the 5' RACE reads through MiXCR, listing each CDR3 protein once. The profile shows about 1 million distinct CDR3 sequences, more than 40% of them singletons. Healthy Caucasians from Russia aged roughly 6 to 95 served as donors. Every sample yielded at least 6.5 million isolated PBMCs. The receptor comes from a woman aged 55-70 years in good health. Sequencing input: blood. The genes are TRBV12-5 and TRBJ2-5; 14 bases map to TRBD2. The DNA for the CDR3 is TGTGCTAGTGGTTGGACTAGCGGGAGGATAGAGACCCAGTACTTC. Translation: CASGWTSGRIETQYF.